This TCR beta chain was observed in a study of blood T cell repertoires in COVID-19. Study details: Italy, Spain and the United States were the sources of the convalescent and acute COVID-19 samples.

Per the original methods: Nucleated cell number was recorded as an estimate derived from reference gene primer amplification. Sequencing was performed with immunoSEQ multiplex PCR; in TCRdb, only in-frame clones are kept and a portion is missing. That table supplies the V and J calls and clone size; D and trimming were determined from the DNA. The sample consists of around 45,000 clones, roughly nine tenths of them appearing once. The material sequenced was peripheral blood. The TCR was taken from a man between 60 and 75 years old with active or convalescent COVID-19.

Here the CDR3 DNA reads TGTGCCAGCGCCTTTATGGGGCCCGGGGAAAAACTGTTTTTT. Protein: CASAFMGPGEKLFF. The J gene is TRBJ1-4, the V gene TRBV2; TRBD1 might be the D (5 bases). The germline V gene encodes CDR1 SNHLY and CDR2 FYNNEI. Trimming left V 8 bases short and J 8 bases short, with 18 bases between. This CDR3 is 14 amino acids long.